Described below is a single T cell receptor (beta chain) sequence and its context. Its specificity is not known. DNA was extracted from approximately 0.95-9.8 million thawed cryopreserved PBMC. Survey-level resolution applied to immunoSEQ assay v3.0. It was about 40,000-55,000 T-cell genomes per sample that sequencing targeted. Profiling relied on immunoSEQ multiplex PCR, and the TCRdb table lists in-frame clones only, not all of them. Seen here are approximately 12,000 clones, 70% to 75% observed once, and the top ten hold 13%. This sample is part of a study of long-term antiretroviral therapy in people with HIV. Findings and limits, study-wide: Upon ART, diversity increased but remained lower than transplant donor controls.

CDR3 length: 15 amino acids. Germline loops: CDR1 MNHEY, CDR2 SMNVEV (reference sequence). Trimming shortened V by 3 bases and J by 7 bases, and 18 bases separated the two germline ends. The sample consisted of unsorted PBMCs, taken roughly 3.4 years before starting antiretroviral therapy. This sequence originates from a man in his forties or fifties with HIV. J is TRBJ1-1 and V is TRBV27, with D possibly matching TRBD1 (5 bases). The DNA for the CDR3 is TGTGCCAGCAGTTTGGCAGGGTCGCCTTTTAATGAAGCTTTCTTT. Translated: CASSLAGSPFNEAFF.